This T cell receptor (beta chain) was documented in a study of blood T cell repertoires in COVID-19. Overall study context: The United States, Italy and Spain provided the acute and convalescent COVID-19 samples. Sources were T cells, B-cell-depleted T cells, or PBMCs; the material itself was cDNA or gDNA.

Authors' methods: Amplification of reference gene primers was used by the study to estimate nucleated cell counts. Repertoires were generated with immunoSEQ multiplex PCR, while TCRdb's copy carries only in-frame clones and drops some. From that table come the V and J calls and clone size; the DNA was used to work out D and trimming. Here the sample spans 250,000 to 350,000 clones, 75% to 90% being singletons. The TCR sequence derives from a man aged 25-40 years with acute or convalescent COVID-19. The specimen sequenced was peripheral blood.

This chain's CDR3 is CASSSRVSPSVSRGETQYF. The DNA for the CDR3 is TGTGCCAGCAGCTCCCGCGTGTCCCCCAGCGTTAGTAGAGGAGAGACCCAGTACTTC. V usage is TRBV3-1 (or the pseudogene TRBV3-2) and J usage is TRBJ2-5; D unclear. The germline V gene encodes CDR1 LGHDT and CDR2 YNNKEL (reference sequence). V gave up 5 bases and J gave up 4 bases, with 29 bases separating them. The CDR3 is 19 amino acids.